This entry lists 15 T cell receptor beta chains sequenced from one sample in a study of blood T cells in healthy people across ages. Primers used in a second PCR of roughly 6 to 12 cycles were a sample-barcoded 5' primer and a J-beta primer mix. TCRdb processed the 5' RACE reads anew with MiXCR; each CDR3 protein has one entry. In the table there are nearly 800,000 distinct CDR3 sequences, about 61% of which are singletons. Source material: blood. These receptors all stem from a man between 40 and 49 years old in good health.

The CDR3 loop is CASSGGGGPQETQYF. CDR3 coding DNA: TGTGCCAGCAGCGGGGGCGGGGGGCCCCAAGAGACCCAGTACTTC. The V and J genes are TRBV7-3 and TRBJ2-5, with 8 bases that match TRBD2. V shed 5 bases and J 1 base; nucleotides not matched to a gene: 6. This CDR3 has 15 residues. CDR1 SGHTA and CDR2 FQGTGA come from the germline V gene.

V and J are TRBV13 and TRBJ2-7, with 8 bases matching TRBD1. V lost 5 bases to trimming and J lost 6 bases; unmatched junction nucleotides: 9. The CDR3 runs 14 residues. In germline, CDR1 is PRHDT, CDR2 FYEKMQ (reference sequence). The CDR3 DNA sequence: TGTGCCAGCAGCAACATCGACAGGGGAGGCGAGCAGTACTTC. Protein sequence: CASSNIDRGGEQYF.

The rearrangement joins TRBV6-5 to TRBJ1-4; D is unresolved. The CDR3 consists of 15 residues. Trimming shortened V by 0 bases and J by 3 bases, and 8 bases separated the two germline ends. Germline V gene lookup returns CDR1 MNHEY and CDR2 SVGAGI. The CDR3 loop is CASSYSTGSNEKLFF. In DNA form, the CDR3 reads TGTGCCAGCAGTTACTCGACTGGTTCTAATGAAAAACTGTTTTTT.

V usage is TRBV11-3 and J usage is TRBJ2-1, with 10 positions matching TRBD2. Per germline, CDR1 SGHNT and CDR2 YENEEA. With 6 bases clipped from V and 7 bases from J, the junction kept 6 bases outside the gene matches. CDR3 length: 14 residues. The CDR3 protein is CASSRSSGSNEQFF. CDR3 DNA sequence: TGTGCCAGCAGTCGATCTAGCGGGAGTAATGAGCAGTTCTTC.

This clonotype was picked up a small number of times. The chain uses TRBV4-3 and TRBJ2-3; 10 nucleotides line up with TRBD2. The V gene's germline CDR1 is LGHNA and CDR2 YSLEER. With 1 base clipped from V and 6 bases from J, the junction kept 4 bases outside the gene matches. The CDR3 runs 15 residues. The DNA of the CDR3 is TGCGCCAGCAGCCAAGCTCTAGCGGGAGTTGATACGCAGTATTTT. Translation gives CASSQALAGVDTQYF.

V gene TRBV20-1 combines with J gene TRBJ2-4; 11 positions match TRBD2. The germline V gene has CDR1 DFQATT and CDR2 SNEGSKA (reference sequence). Trimming removed 4 bases from V and 4 bases from J; junction bases left unmatched: 9. CDR3 size: 16 residues. Written as DNA, the CDR3 is TGCAGTGCTATAGTATTAGCGGGAGGGATGAAAAACATTCAGTACTTC. It yields the protein CSAIVLAGGMKNIQYF.

The CDR3 sequence is CASSLGDRTYQETQYF. The DNA for the CDR3 is TGTGCCAGCAGCCTCGGGGACAGAACCTACCAAGAGACCCAGTACTTC. This chain uses TRBV7-9 with TRBJ2-5; 7 bases agree with TRBD1. This CDR3 is 16 amino acids long. Trimming cost V 5 bases and J 0 bases; bases outside gene matches: 9. Germline V gene data show CDR1 as SEHNR and CDR2 as FQNEAQ (reference sequence).

The chain joins TRBV6-1 to TRBJ2-3; the match to TRBD2 covers 8 bases. This CDR3 is built from 14 residues. From germline, CDR1 is MNHNS and CDR2 SASEGT. The junction had 7 bases not matched to a gene; V was cut back by 5 bases and J by 6 bases. The CDR3 sequence: CASSISGRSDTQYF. The CDR3 bases are TGTGCCAGCAGTATAAGCGGGAGATCGGATACGCAGTATTTT.

This clonotype was seen only a few times. The chain joins TRBV20-1 to TRBJ2-5; TRBD2 aligns across 10 bases. The J call is uncertain, as TRBJ2-7 better fits the DNA end. Germline V CDR1 and CDR2: DFQATT, SNEGSKA (reference sequence). The CDR3 is 16 residues long. CDR3 coding DNA: TGCAGTGCCCCTAACGGGGGTAGCGGGAGGAACAACGAGCAGTACTTC. It codes for CSAPNGGSGRNNEQYF.

This clonotype was observed a handful of times. The V call is TRBV27, the J call TRBJ1-5; TRBD1 is a possible D gene (5 bases). Between the trimmed V and J ends, which lost 5 bases and 0 bases, there was a span of 8 bases. Germline V gene sequence: CDR1 MNHEY, CDR2 SMNVEV (reference sequence). The CDR3 is 14 amino acids. DNA of the CDR3: TGTGCCAGCAGTACAGGTTATAGCAATCAGCCCCAGCATTTT. Amino acid sequence: CASSTGYSNQPQHF.

The rearrangement joins TRBV20-1 to TRBJ2-6; TRBD2 matches at 12 bases. With 2 bases clipped from V and 0 bases from J, the junction kept 11 bases outside the gene matches. Germline V lookup: CDR1 DFQATT, CDR2 SNEGSKA (reference sequence). The CDR3 is 20 residues long. The CDR3 region has the DNA TGCAGTGCTAGAATGGGCCCCGGACTAGCGGGACGCTCTGGGGCCAACGTCCTGACTTTC. This sequence encodes CSARMGPGLAGRSGANVLTF.

The chain uses TRBV7-2 and TRBJ2-3; 7 positions match TRBD2. J gave up 2 bases and V 5 bases, and 4 bases lay outside the gene matches. Germline loops: CDR1 SGHTA, CDR2 FQGNSA. The CDR3 has 14 amino acids. CDR3: CASSGGLTTDTQYF. The CDR3 DNA reads TGTGCCAGCAGCGGGGGACTAACCACAGATACGCAGTATTTT.

V and J are TRBV7-2 and TRBJ1-1; unclear D gene. This CDR3 spans 16 amino acids. V was clipped by 1 base and J by 8 bases, with 20 bases between them. Germline CDR1 is SGHTA and CDR2 is FQGNSA. CDR3 nucleotides: TGTGCCAGCAGCTTAGTAGTCGCTAGGGAAGTTGGAGAAGCTTTCTTT. Amino acid sequence: CASSLVVAREVGEAFF.

There are a few counts of this clonotype. A junction end diverges from the germline sequence, so it may reflect a read error. The chain links TRBV29-1 to TRBJ2-7; 7 nucleotides match TRBD1. Germline V gene lookup returns CDR1 SQVTM and CDR2 ANQGSEA. The CDR3 contains 14 residues. CDR3 protein: CSVEEGAGGYEQYF. The CDR3 DNA reads as TGCAGCGTGGAAGAGGGGGCAGGGGGCTACGAGCAGTACTTC.

The rearrangement links TRBV4-2 to TRBJ2-7; 7 bases line up with TRBD1. With the DNA end fitting TRBJ2-5 better, the J assignment may be wrong. The length of the CDR3 is 16 residues. Germline lookup yields CDR1 LGHNA and CDR2 YNFKEQ. The CDR3 coding sequence is TGTGCCAGCAGCCAAGGTAGTCGGCAGGGGGAGGAGACCCAGTACTTC. Its protein is CASSQGSRQGEETQYF.